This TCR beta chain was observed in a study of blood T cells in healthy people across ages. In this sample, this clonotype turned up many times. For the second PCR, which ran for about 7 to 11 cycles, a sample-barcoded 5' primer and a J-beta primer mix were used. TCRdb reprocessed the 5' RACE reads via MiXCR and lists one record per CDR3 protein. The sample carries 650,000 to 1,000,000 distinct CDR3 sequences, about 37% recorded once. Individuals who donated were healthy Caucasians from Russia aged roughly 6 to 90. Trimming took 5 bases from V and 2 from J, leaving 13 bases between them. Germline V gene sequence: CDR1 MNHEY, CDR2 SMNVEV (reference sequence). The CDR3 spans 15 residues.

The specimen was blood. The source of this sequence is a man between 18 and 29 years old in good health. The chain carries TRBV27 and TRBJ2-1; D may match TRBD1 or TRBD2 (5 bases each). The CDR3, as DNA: TGTGCCAGCAGTGGGGGACCGCCTGCCTACAATGAGCAGTTCTTC. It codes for CASSGGPPAYNEQFF.